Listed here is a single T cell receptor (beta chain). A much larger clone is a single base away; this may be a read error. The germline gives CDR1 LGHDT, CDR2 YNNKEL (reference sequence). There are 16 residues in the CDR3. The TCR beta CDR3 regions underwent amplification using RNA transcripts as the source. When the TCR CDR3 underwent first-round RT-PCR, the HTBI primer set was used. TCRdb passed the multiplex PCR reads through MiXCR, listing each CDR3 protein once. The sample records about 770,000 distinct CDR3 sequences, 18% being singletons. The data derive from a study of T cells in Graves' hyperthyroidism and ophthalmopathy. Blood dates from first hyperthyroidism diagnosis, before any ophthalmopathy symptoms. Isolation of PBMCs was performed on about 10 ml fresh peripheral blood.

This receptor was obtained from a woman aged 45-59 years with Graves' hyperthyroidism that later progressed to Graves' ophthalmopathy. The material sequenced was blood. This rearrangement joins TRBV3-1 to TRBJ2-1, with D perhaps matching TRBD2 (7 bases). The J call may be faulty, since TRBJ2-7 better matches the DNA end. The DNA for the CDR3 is TGTGCCAGCAGCCCGACAGTACGGGGGGCCTACAATGAGCAGTACTTC. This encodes CASSPTVRGAYNEQYF.